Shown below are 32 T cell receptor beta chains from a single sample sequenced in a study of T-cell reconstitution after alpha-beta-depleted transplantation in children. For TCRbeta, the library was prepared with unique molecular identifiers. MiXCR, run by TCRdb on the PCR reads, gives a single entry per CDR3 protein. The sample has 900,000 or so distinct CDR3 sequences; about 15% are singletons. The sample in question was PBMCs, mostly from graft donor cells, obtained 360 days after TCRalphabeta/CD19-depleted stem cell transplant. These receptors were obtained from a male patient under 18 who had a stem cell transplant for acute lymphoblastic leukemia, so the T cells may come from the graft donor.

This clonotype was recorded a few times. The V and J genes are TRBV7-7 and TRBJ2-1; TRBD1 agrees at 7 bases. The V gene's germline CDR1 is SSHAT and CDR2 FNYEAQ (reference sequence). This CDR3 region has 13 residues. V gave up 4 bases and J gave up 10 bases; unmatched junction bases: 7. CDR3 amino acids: CASSSDRPGEQFF. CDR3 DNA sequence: TGTGCCAGCAGCTCGGACAGGCCGGGGGAGCAGTTCTTC. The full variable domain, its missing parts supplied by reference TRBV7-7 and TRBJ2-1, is GAGVSQSPRYKVTKRGQDVTLRCDPISSHATLYWYQQALGQGPEFLTYFNYEAQPDKSGLPSDRFSAERPEGSISTLTIQRTEQRDSAMYRCASSSDRPGEQFFGPGTRLTVL.

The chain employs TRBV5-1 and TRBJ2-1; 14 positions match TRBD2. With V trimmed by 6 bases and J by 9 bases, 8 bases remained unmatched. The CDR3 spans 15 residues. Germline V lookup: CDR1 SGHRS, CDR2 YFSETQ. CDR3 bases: TGCGCCAGCATCAGACTAGCGGGAGGGCCCGGTGAGCAGTTCTTC. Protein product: CASIRLAGGPGEQFF.

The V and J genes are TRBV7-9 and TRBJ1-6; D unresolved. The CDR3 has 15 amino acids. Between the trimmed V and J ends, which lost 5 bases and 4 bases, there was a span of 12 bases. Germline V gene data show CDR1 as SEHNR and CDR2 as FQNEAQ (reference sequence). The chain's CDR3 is CASSLTTEYNSPLHF. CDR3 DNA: TGTGCCAGCAGCCTAACGACCGAGTATAATTCACCCCTCCACTTT.

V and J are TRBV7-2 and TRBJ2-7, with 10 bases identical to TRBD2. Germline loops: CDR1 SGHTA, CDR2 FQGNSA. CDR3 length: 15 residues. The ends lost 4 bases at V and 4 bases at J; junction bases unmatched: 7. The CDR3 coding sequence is TGTGCCAGCAGCTCCCCACCGGGACTAGCGTACGAGCAGTACTTC. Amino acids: CASSSPPGLAYEQYF. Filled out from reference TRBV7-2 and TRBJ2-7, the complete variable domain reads GAGVSQSPSNKVTEKGKDVELRCDPISGHTALYWYRQSLGQGLEFLIYFQGNSAPDKSGLPSDRFSAERTGGSVSTLTIQRTQQEDSAVYLCASSSPPGLAYEQYFGPGTRLTVT.

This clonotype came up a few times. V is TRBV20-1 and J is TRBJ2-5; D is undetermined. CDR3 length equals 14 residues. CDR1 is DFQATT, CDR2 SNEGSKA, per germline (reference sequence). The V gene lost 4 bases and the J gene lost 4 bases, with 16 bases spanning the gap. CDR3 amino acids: CSATPDLFLETQYF. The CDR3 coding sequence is TGCAGTGCTACCCCCGACTTATTCTTAGAGACCCAGTACTTC.

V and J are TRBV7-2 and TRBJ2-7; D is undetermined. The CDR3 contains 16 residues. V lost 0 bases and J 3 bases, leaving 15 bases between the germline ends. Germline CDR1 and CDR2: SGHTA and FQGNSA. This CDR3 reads CASSLAGSSRLYEQYF. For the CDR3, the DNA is TGTGCCAGCAGCTTAGCGGGCTCTAGTCGGCTCTACGAGCAGTACTTC.

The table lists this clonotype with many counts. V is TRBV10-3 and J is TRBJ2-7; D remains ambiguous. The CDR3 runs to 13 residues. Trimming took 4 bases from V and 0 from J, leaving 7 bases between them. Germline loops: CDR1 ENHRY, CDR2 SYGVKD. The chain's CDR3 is CAISGGDSYEQYF. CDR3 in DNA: TGTGCCATCAGTGGAGGAGACTCCTACGAGCAGTACTTC.

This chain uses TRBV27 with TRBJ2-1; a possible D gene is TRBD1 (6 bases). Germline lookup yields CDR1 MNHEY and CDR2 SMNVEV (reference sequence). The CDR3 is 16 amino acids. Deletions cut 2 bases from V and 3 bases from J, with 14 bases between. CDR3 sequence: CASSLDRPESYNEQFF. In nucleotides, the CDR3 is TGTGCCAGCAGTTTAGACAGGCCAGAAAGCTACAATGAGCAGTTCTTC.

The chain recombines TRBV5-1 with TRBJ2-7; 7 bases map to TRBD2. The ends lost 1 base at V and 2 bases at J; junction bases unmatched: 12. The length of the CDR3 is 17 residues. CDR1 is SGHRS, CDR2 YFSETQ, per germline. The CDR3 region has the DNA TGCGCCAGCAGCTTGCTCCCTCGGCGGGAGACTACCTACGAGCAGTACTTC. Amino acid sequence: CASSLLPRRETTYEQYF.

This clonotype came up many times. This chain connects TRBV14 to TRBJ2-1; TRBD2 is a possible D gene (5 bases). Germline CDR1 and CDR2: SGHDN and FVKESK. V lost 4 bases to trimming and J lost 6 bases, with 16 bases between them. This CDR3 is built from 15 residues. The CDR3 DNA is TGTGCCAGCAGCCTGGGTCACGGGATAGGCAATGAGCAGTTCTTC. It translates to CASSLGHGIGNEQFF.

The CDR3 is CATSGIGQGPWGFLGAMGEQFF. CDR3 nucleotide sequence: TGTGCCACCAGTGGGATCGGACAGGGGCCTTGGGGATTCCTGGGGGCAATGGGTGAGCAGTTCTTC. The chain is built from TRBV24-1 and TRBJ2-1; 9 nucleotides align to TRBD1. The germline gives CDR1 KGHDR, CDR2 SFDVKD. The CDR3 has 22 residues. The V gene end was trimmed by 5 bases and the J gene end by 9 bases; junction bases not matched to a gene: 31.

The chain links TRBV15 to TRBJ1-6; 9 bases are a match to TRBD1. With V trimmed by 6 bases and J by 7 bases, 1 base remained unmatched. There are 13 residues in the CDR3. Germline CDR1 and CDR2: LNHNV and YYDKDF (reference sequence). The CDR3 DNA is TGTGCCACCAGGGGACAGGGAAATTCACCCCTCCACTTT. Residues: CATRGQGNSPLHF.

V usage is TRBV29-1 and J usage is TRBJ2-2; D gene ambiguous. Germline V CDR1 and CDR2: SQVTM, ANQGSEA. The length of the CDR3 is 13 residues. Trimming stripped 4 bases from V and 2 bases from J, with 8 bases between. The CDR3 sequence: CSVARHNTGELFF. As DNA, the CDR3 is TGCAGCGTTGCGCGGCACAACACCGGGGAGCTGTTTTTT.

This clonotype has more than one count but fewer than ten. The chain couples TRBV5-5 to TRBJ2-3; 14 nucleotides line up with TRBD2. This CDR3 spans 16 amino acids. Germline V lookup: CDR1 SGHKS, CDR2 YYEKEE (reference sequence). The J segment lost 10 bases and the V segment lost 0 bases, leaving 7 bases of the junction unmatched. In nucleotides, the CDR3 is TGTGCCAGCAGCTTGGTAATAGGGACTAGCGGGAGTGCGCAGTATTTT. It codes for CASSLVIGTSGSAQYF.

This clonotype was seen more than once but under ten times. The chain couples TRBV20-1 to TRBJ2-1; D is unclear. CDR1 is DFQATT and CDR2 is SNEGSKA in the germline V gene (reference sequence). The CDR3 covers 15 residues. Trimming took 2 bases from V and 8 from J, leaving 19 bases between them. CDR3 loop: CSARLWVLGNDEQFF. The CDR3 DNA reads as TGCAGTGCTAGATTGTGGGTCCTAGGAAATGATGAGCAGTTCTTC.

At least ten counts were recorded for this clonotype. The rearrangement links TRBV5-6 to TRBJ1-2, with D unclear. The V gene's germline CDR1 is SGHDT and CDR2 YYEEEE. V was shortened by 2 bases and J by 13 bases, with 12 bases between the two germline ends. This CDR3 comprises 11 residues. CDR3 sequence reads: CASSFAGSGTF. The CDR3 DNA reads TGTGCCAGCAGCTTTGCCGGGAGTGGCACCTTC.

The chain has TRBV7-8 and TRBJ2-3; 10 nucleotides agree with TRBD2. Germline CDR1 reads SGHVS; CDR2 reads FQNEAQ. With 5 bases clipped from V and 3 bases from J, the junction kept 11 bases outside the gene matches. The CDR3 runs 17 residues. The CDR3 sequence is CASSLIASGSRTDTQYF. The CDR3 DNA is TGTGCCAGCAGCCTCATCGCTAGCGGGAGTAGGACAGATACGCAGTATTTT.

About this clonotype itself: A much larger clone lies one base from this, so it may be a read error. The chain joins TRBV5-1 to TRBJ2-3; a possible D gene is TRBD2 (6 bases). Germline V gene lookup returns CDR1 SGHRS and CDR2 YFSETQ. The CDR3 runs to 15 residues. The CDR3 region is CASSFNGRSTHTQYF. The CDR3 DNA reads TGCGCCAGCAGCTTCAATGGGAGGAGCACACATACGCAGTATTTT.

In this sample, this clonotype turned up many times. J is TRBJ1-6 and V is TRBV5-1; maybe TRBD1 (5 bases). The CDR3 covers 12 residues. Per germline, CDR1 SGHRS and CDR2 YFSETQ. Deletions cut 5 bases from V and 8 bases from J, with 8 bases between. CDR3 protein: CASRRGYSPLHF. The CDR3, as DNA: TGCGCCAGCAGGCGGGGGTATTCACCCCTCCACTTT. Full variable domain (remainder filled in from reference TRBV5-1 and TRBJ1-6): KAGVTQTPRYLIKTRGQQVTLSCSPISGHRSVSWYQQTPGQGLQFLFEYFSETQRNKGNFPGRFSGRQFSNSRSEMNVSTLELGDSALYLCASRRGYSPLHFGNGTRLTVT.

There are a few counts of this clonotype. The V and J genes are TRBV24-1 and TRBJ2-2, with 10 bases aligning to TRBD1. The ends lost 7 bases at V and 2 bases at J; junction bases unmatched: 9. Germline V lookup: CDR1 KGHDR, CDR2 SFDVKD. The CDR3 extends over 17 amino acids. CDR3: CATRGPGQGHNTGELFF. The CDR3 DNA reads TGTGCCACCAGGGGTCCGGGACAGGGGCACAACACCGGGGAGCTGTTTTTT.

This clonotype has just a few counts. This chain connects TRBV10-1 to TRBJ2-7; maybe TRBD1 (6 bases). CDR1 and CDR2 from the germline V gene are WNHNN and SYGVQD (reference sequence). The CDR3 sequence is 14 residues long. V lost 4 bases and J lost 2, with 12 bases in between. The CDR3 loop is CASSGFQGPYEQYF. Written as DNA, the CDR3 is TGCGCCAGCAGTGGATTCCAGGGGCCCTACGAGCAGTACTTC.

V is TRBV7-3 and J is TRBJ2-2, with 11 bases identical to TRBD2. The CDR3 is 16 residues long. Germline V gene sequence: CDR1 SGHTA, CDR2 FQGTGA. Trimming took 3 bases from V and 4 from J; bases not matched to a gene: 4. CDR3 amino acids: CASSFIAGGSTGELFF. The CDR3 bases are TGTGCCAGCAGCTTTATAGCGGGAGGGTCCACCGGGGAGCTGTTTTTT.

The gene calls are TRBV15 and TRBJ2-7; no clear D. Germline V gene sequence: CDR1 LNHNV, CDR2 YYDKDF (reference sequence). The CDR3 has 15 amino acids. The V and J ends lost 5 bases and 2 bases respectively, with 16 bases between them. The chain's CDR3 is CATSRALLGAYEQYF. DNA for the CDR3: TGTGCCACCAGCCGGGCCCTCTTGGGTGCCTACGAGCAGTACTTC.

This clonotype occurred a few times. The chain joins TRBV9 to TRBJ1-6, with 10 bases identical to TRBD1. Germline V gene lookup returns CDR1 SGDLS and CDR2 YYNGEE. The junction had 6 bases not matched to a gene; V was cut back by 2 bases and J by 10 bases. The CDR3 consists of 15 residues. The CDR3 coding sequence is TGTGCCAGCAGCGTGACAGGGGGCGAGAACTCACCCCTCCACTTT. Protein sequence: CASSVTGGENSPLHF.

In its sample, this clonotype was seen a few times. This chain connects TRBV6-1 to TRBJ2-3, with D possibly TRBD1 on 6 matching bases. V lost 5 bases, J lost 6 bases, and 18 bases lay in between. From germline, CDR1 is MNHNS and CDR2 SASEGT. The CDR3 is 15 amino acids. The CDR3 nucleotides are TGTGCCAGCAGTCTCCGGGACACCTGGTTCGATACGCAGTATTTT. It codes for CASSLRDTWFDTQYF.

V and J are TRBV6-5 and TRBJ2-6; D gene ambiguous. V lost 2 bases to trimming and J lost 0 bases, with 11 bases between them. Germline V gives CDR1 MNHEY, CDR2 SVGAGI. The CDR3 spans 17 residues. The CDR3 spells CASSYRFRDSGANVLTF. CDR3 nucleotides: TGTGCCAGCAGTTACCGATTTAGAGACTCTGGGGCCAACGTCCTGACTTTC.

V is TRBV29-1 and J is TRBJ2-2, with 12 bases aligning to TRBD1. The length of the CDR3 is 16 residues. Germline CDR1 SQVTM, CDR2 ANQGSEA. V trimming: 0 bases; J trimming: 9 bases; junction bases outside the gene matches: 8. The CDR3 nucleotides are TGCAGCGTTGAAGATGGTGGGACAGGGGGCGTTTGGGAGCTGTTTTTT. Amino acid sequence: CSVEDGGTGGVWELFF.

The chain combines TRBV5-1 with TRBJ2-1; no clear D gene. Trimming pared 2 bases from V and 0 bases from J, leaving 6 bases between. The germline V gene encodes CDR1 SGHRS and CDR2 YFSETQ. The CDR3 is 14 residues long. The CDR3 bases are TGCGCCAGCAGCTTATTAACCTCCTACAATGAGCAGTTCTTC. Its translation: CASSLLTSYNEQFF.

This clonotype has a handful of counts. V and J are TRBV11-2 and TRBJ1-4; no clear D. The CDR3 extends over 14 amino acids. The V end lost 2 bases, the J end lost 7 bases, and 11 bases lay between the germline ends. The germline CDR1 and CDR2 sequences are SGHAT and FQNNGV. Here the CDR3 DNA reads TGTGCCAGCAGCTTAAGAGGGAATGGTGAAAAACTGTTTTTT. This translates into CASSLRGNGEKLFF.

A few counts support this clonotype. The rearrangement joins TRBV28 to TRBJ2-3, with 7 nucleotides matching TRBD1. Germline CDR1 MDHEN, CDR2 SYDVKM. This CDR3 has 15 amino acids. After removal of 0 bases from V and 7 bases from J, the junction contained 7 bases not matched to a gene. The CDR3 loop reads CASSLWGDRVYTQYF. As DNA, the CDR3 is TGTGCCAGCAGTTTATGGGGGGACAGAGTCTATACGCAGTATTTT.

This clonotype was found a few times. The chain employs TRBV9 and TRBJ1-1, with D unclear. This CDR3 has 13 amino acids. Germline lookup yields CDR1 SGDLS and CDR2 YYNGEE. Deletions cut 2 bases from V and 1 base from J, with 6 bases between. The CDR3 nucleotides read TGTGCCAGCAGCGTTGGGTGGAACACTGAAGCTTTCTTT. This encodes CASSVGWNTEAFF. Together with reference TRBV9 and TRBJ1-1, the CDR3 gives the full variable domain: DSGVTQTPKHLITATGQRVTLRCSPRSGDLSVYWYQQSLDQGLQFLIQYYNGEERAKGNILERFSAQQFPDLHSELNLSSLELGDSALYFCASSVGWNTEAFFGQGTRLTVV.

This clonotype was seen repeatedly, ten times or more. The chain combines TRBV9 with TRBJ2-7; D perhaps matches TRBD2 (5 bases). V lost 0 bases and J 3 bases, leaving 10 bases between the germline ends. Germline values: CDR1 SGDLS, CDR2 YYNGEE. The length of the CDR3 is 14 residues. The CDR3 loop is CASSVEPEVYEQYF. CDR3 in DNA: TGTGCCAGCAGCGTAGAACCGGAGGTCTACGAGCAGTACTTC.